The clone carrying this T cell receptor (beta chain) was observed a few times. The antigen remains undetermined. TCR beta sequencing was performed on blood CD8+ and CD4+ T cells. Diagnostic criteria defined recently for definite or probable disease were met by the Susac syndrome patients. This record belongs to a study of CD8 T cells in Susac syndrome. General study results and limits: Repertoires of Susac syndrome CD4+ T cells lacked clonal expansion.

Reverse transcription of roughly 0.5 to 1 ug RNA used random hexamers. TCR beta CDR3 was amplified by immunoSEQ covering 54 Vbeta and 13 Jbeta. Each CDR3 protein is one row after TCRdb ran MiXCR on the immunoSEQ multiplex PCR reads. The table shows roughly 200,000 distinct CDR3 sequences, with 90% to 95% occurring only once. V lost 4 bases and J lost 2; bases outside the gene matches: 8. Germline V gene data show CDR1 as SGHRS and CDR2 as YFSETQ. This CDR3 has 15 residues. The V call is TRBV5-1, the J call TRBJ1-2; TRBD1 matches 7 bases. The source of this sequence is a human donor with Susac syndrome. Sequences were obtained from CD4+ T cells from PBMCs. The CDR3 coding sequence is TGCGCCAGCAGCATGACGACAGGGAAAAACTATGGCTACACCTTC. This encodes CASSMTTGKNYGYTF.